The next 15 T cell receptor beta chains were all read from a single sample in a study of blood T cell repertoires in COVID-19. Clones were sequenced by immunoSEQ multiplex PCR, and TCRdb holds only the in-frame ones, with some missing. Of about 260,000 clones listed, under 90% are singletons. Sequenced material: PBMCs or T cells enriched from blood (not recorded which). These receptor sequences come from a man aged 30 to 39 with acute COVID-19.

The rearrangement uses TRBV7-9 and TRBJ2-1; D perhaps matches TRBD2 (6 bases). Per the germline V gene, CDR1 is SEHNR and CDR2 is FQNEAQ (reference sequence). The CDR3 extends over 14 amino acids. Trimming took 8 bases from V and 7 from J, leaving 18 bases between them. The DNA for the CDR3 is TGTGCCAGCTCCAGCCCGGGGGTATGGAATGAGCAGTTCTTC. Translating it yields CASSSPGVWNEQFF.

The genes are TRBV15 and TRBJ1-4; the D gene is possibly TRBD1 (6 bases). CDR3 length: 16 residues. V lost 5 bases, J lost 5 bases, and 18 bases lay in between. Germline assignment: CDR1 LNHNV and CDR2 YYDKDF (reference sequence). CDR3 residues: CATSRIPTGSNEKLFF. The DNA of the CDR3 is TGTGCCACCAGCCGTATCCCGACAGGTTCCAATGAAAAACTGTTTTTT. The full variable domain, completed using reference TRBV15 and TRBJ1-4, is DAMVIQNPRYQVTQFGKPVTLSCSQTLNHNVMYWYQQKSSQAPKLLFHYYDKDFNNEADTPDNFQSRRPNTSFCFLDIRSPGLGDTAMYLCATSRIPTGSNEKLFFGSGTQLSVL.

The chain recombines TRBV3-1 (or the pseudogene TRBV3-2) with TRBJ2-5; D gene unclear. The CDR3 runs 14 residues. Germline V CDR1 and CDR2: LGHDT, YNNKEL (reference sequence). Deletions cut 4 bases from V and 1 base from J, with 10 bases between. This CDR3 reads CASSRSGSQETQYF. The CDR3 nucleotides are TGTGCCAGCAGCCGCTCAGGTTCCCAAGAGACCCAGTACTTC.

This clone was counted a few times. The gene calls are TRBV7-9 and TRBJ1-1; 9 bases agree with TRBD1. The CDR3 has 16 residues. Losses at the gene ends were 2 bases for V and 5 bases for J; bases not matched to a gene: 9. Germline loops: CDR1 SEHNR, CDR2 FQNEAQ (reference sequence). The chain's CDR3 is CASSLSWTGAETEAFF. The CDR3 DNA follows: TGTGCCAGCAGCTTATCATGGACAGGGGCTGAAACTGAAGCTTTCTTT.

A single count supports this clone. The CDR3 spells CASSPSGRATYTQYF. The CDR3 DNA reads as TGTGCCAGCAGCCCGAGCGGGAGGGCCACGTATACGCAGTATTTT. The chain employs TRBV3-1 (or the pseudogene TRBV3-2) and TRBJ2-3; 10 nucleotides agree with TRBD2. V was clipped by 4 bases and J by 7 bases; unmatched bases: 8. Germline-derived CDR1 and CDR2 are LGHDT and YNNKEL (reference sequence). This CDR3 region has 15 residues.

To note about this clone: The junction differs from germline at one of its ends, possibly a read error. The V call is TRBV5-1, the J call TRBJ1-2; D not resolved. The CDR3 has 13 amino acids. CDR1 SGHRS and CDR2 YFSETQ come from the germline V gene. The CDR3: CASSLGVNYGYTF. The DNA for the CDR3 is TGTGCCAGCAGCTTGGGAGTTAACTATGGCTACACCTTC.

CDR3 DNA sequence: TGTGCCAGCAGGGAGGGGGCGGACACTGAAGCTTTCTTT. It codes for CASREGADTEAFF. The rearrangement uses TRBV3-1 (or the pseudogene TRBV3-2) and TRBJ1-1; 7 nucleotides match TRBD1. The CDR3 spans 13 residues. The ends lost 6 bases at V and 3 bases at J; junction bases unmatched: 4. The germline gives CDR1 LGHDT, CDR2 YNNKEL (reference sequence).

The rearrangement links TRBV6-5 to TRBJ1-1; TRBD1 is a possible D gene (5 bases). Germline V gene sequence: CDR1 MNHEY, CDR2 SVGAGI. The V end was cut by 1 base, the J end by 0 bases, with 6 bases between. This CDR3 is built from 14 residues. The CDR3 spells CASSYLQVNTEAFF. The CDR3 DNA reads as TGTGCCAGCAGTTACTTACAGGTGAACACTGAAGCTTTCTTT.

The rearrangement uses TRBV18 and TRBJ1-1, with D unclear. Per the germline V gene, CDR1 is KGHSH and CDR2 is LQKENI. The germline V and J ends were trimmed by 2 bases and 10 bases, with 26 bases remaining between them. The CDR3 is 17 residues long. The CDR3: CASSPDTGKAGNAGAFF. DNA for the CDR3: TGTGCCAGCTCACCAGATACGGGAAAGGCAGGCAACGCAGGAGCTTTCTTT.

This sequence joins TRBV7-8 and TRBJ1-6, with a tentative D call TRBD1 (5 bases). V gave up 1 base and J gave up 9 bases, with 13 bases separating them. Germline values: CDR1 SGHVS, CDR2 FQNEAQ. This CDR3 spans 15 amino acids. CDR3 loop: CASSLVGLGASPLHF. The CDR3 DNA reads TGTGCCAGCAGCTTAGTAGGTTTAGGGGCTTCACCCCTCCACTTT.

This chain joins TRBV7-9 and TRBJ2-1; weak D call: TRBD2 (6 bases). The CDR3 runs to 14 residues. V lost 1 base and J lost 4, with 8 bases in between. From germline, CDR1 is SEHNR and CDR2 FQNEAQ (reference sequence). CDR3 DNA sequence: TGTGCCAGCAGCTTAGGGAGGGCATACAATGAGCAGTTCTTC. It is translated as CASSLGRAYNEQFF.

The gene calls are TRBV18 and TRBJ2-1; 7 bases are shared with TRBD1. This CDR3 contains 15 residues. The germline CDR1 and CDR2 sequences are KGHSH and LQKENI. Unmatched junction bases numbered 7, after V lost 6 bases and J lost 2 bases. As DNA, the CDR3 is TGTGCCAGCTCCCCCGCCGGGACAGCCTACAATGAGCAGTTCTTC. Encoded protein: CASSPAGTAYNEQFF. Using reference TRBV18 and TRBJ2-1 for the parts outside the CDR3, the full variable domain is NAGVMQNPRHLVRRRGQEARLRCSPMKGHSHVYWYRQLPEEGLKFMVYLQKENIIDESGMPKERFSAEFPKEGPSILRIQQVVRGDSAAYFCASSPAGTAYNEQFFGPGTRLTVL.

The CDR3 nucleotides read TGTGCCAGCAGTATCGGAGGAGGCACAGATACGCAGTATTTT. Protein: CASSIGGGTDTQYF. This chain connects TRBV7-3 to TRBJ2-3; tentatively, D is TRBD2 (5 bases). Deletions cut 6 bases from V and 1 base from J, with 11 bases between. CDR1 and CDR2 from the germline V gene are SGHTA and FQGTGA. This CDR3 region has 14 residues.

A single count supports this clone. The chain couples TRBV11-2 to TRBJ2-3, with a tentative D call TRBD2 (6 bases). This CDR3 is built from 14 residues. Trimming shortened V by 1 base and J by 10 bases, and 15 bases separated the two germline ends. CDR1 and CDR2 from the germline V gene are SGHAT and FQNNGV. CDR3 coding DNA: TGTGCCAGCAGCTTAGGCGGGGCCCAGAACGCGCAGTATTTT. Translated, it gives CASSLGGAQNAQYF.

J is TRBJ1-4 and V is TRBV7-6; no clear D. V was shortened by 1 base and J by 5 bases, with 8 bases between the two germline ends. This CDR3 contains 14 residues. CDR1 is SGHVS and CDR2 is FNYEAQ in the germline V gene. In DNA form, the CDR3 reads TGTGCCAGCAGCTTAGGCTCCGGGAATGAAAAACTGTTTTTT. It specifies CASSLGSGNEKLFF.